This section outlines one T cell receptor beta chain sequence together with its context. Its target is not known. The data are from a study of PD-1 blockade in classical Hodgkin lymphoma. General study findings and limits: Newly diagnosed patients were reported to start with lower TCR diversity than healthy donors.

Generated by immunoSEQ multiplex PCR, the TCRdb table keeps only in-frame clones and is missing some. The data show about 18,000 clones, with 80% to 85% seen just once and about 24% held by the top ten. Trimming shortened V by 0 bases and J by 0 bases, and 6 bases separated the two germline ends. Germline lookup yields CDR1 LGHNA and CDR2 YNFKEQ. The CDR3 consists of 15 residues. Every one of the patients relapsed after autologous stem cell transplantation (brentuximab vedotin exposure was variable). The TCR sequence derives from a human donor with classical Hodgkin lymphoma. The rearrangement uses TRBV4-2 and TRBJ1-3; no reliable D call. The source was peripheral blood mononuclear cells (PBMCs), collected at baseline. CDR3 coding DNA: TGTGCCAGCAGCCAAGATGTGTCCTCTGGAAACACCATATATTTT. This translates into CASSQDVSSGNTIYF.